The rows below give T cell receptor beta chains drawn from one sample of a study of T cells after yellow fever vaccination. TCRdb ran MiXCR on the 5' RACE reads and lists one entry per CDR3 protein. Here the sample spans fewer than 650,000 distinct CDR3 sequences, less than 25% being singletons. The sequencing here drew on PBMCs, taken more than 20 days after the first yellow fever vaccination. The origin of the receptors is a man in his late teens or twenties who received the YFV17D yellow fever vaccine. CDR3s include the opening cysteine and the closing phenylalanine or tryptophan. A D gene is named only where the DNA matches it firmly. Not every row has a clone size; where given, it reads once, few, many or a size class.

v_gene	len	j_gene	d_gene	abundance	CDR3aa	CDR3nt
TRBV29-1	14	TRBJ2-7	TRBD2	-	CSVAGVAGGYEQYF	TGCAGCGTTGCAGGAGTAGCGGGGGGATACGAGCAGTACTTC
TRBV12-3/TRBV12-4	16	TRBJ1-6	TRBD1	-	CASSRIGQEYNSPLHF	TGTGCCAGCAGTAGAATTGGACAGGAATATAATTCACCCCTCCACTTT
TRBV7-9	13	TRBJ1-6	-	few	CASRLGGRGPLHF	TGTGCCAGCCGACTAGGGGGAAGAGGACCCCTCCACTTT
TRBV27	15	TRBJ2-7	-	-	CASSLIGGRGYEQYF	TGTGCCAGCAGCCTTATCGGGGGTCGGGGGTACGAGCAGTACTTC
TRBV6-1	15	TRBJ1-1	-	-	CASSQRLAENTEAFF	TGTGCCAGCAGCCAACGCTTGGCGGAGAACACTGAAGCTTTCTTT
TRBV5-1	12	TRBJ2-7	-	-	CASSLSGQEQYF	TGCGCCAGCAGCTTGAGCGGACAGGAGCAGTACTTC
TRBV9	14	TRBJ2-1	-	many	CASSVAGSYNEQFF	TGTGCCAGCAGCGTAGCCGGCTCCTACAATGAGCAGTTCTTC
TRBV27	17	TRBJ2-7	-	once	CASSLSGPWARGYEQYF	TGTGCCAGCAGTTTATCAGGCCCGTGGGCGAGGGGCTACGAGCAGTACTTC
TRBV20-1	14	TRBJ1-2	-	few	CSARDHQGMTVYTF	TGCAGTGCTAGAGATCATCAGGGCATGACTGTCTACACCTTC
TRBV5-1	16	TRBJ2-5	TRBD2	few	CASSPGASGVQETQYF	TGCGCCAGCAGCCCTGGGGCTAGCGGGGTGCAAGAGACCCAGTACTTC
TRBV12-3/TRBV12-4	14	TRBJ2-7	-	few	CASSPRTQTGEQYF	TGTGCCAGCAGTCCCCGGACCCAAACGGGGGAGCAGTACTTC
TRBV12-3/TRBV12-4	11	TRBJ1-2	-	few	CASSAPPRYTF	TGTGCCAGCAGCGCTCCTCCGCGCTACACCTTC
TRBV25-1	15	TRBJ2-1	TRBD2	-	CASSEYTGIREVQFF	TGTGCCAGCAGTGAATATACAGGTATCCGGGAGGTGCAGTTCTTC
TRBV4-3	16	TRBJ2-1	TRBD1	-	CASSPGAGGLYNEQFF	TGCGCCAGCAGCCCCGGGGCAGGGGGTCTCTACAATGAGCAGTTCTTC
TRBV4-3	15	TRBJ2-5	-	-	CASSQDIGAWETQYF	TGCGCCAGCAGCCAAGATATAGGGGCATGGGAGACCCAGTACTTC
TRBV4-2	13	TRBJ2-1	-	-	CASSMALGGEQFF	TGTGCCAGCAGCATGGCTCTGGGGGGTGAGCAGTTCTTC
TRBV6-1	13	TRBJ2-4	-	-	CASRDLAKNIQYF	TGTGCCAGCAGAGACCTAGCCAAAAACATTCAGTACTTC
TRBV11-2	15	TRBJ1-6	-	-	CASSLVSGMDSPLHF	TGTGCCAGCAGCTTGGTTTCAGGGATGGATTCACCCCTCCACTTT
TRBV10-2	17	TRBJ2-4	-	many	CASSKSLIGLAKNIQYF	TGCGCCAGCAGTAAGAGCCTCATAGGACTAGCCAAAAACATTCAGTACTTC
TRBV5-1	14	TRBJ2-5	TRBD1	-	CASRGRTGQETQYF	TGCGCCAGCAGGGGCCGGACAGGGCAAGAGACCCAGTACTTC
TRBV7-2	16	TRBJ2-3	TRBD1	few	CASSLGQGDRTDTQYF	TGTGCCAGCAGCTTAGGTCAGGGGGACCGCACAGATACGCAGTATTTT
TRBV11-1	17	TRBJ2-5	TRBD2	-	CASSYQRGGVGGETQYF	TGTGCCAGCAGCTATCAGCGGGGGGGAGTTGGAGGAGAGACCCAGTACTTC
TRBV5-6	14	TRBJ1-4	TRBD1	few	CASSSGQGLEKLFF	TGTGCCAGCAGCTCGGGACAGGGACTTGAAAAACTGTTTTTT
TRBV5-1	16	TRBJ2-3	-	few	CASSLVRTALTDTQYF	TGCGCCAGCAGCTTGGTTCGGACAGCGCTCACAGATACGCAGTATTTT
TRBV20-1	11	TRBJ1-2	-	-	CSGEGYYGYTF	TGCAGTGGGGAAGGTTACTATGGCTACACCTTC
TRBV6-1	13	TRBJ2-5	-	-	CASYPAVQETQYF	TGTGCCAGCTACCCGGCCGTCCAAGAGACCCAGTACTTC
TRBV12-3/TRBV12-4	15	TRBJ1-5	-	-	CASTPSQGRNQPQHF	TGTGCCAGCACACCCTCCCAGGGGCGGAATCAGCCCCAGCATTTT
TRBV19	14	TRBJ1-5	TRBD1	-	CASHRDRGGQPQHF	TGTGCCAGCCACCGGGACAGGGGAGGTCAGCCCCAGCATTTT